One sample yielded the 22 T cell receptor beta chains listed below, sequenced in a study of blood T cell repertoires in COVID-19. Produced via immunoSEQ multiplex PCR; TCRdb's table is partial and in-frame only. The sample yields approximately 52,000 clones, roughly 87% seen once. The sample comprised peripheral blood. Receptor source: a human donor in a cohort sampled during active COVID-19.

The rearrangement uses TRBV30 and TRBJ2-7, with 9 bases fitting TRBD1. The germline CDR1 and CDR2 sequences are GTSNPN and SVGIG (reference sequence). J lost 5 bases, V lost 3 bases, and 5 bases had no gene match. The CDR3 is 13 amino acids. CDR3 DNA sequence: TGTGCCTGGAGCCGGGACAGGGTGAACGAGCAGTACTTC. Its translation: CAWSRDRVNEQYF.

V usage is TRBV5-4 and J usage is TRBJ2-5; D may be TRBD1 (6 bases). Germline V gene lookup returns CDR1 SGHNT and CDR2 YYREEE (reference sequence). Trimming shortened V by 4 bases and J by 1 base, and 14 bases separated the two germline ends. CDR3 length: 15 amino acids. This CDR3 reads CASSQRDTLQETQYF. CDR3 nucleotides: TGTGCCAGCAGCCAGAGGGACACCCTCCAAGAGACCCAGTACTTC. Variable domain in full (rest from reference TRBV5-4 and TRBJ2-5): ETGVTQSPTHLIKTRGQQVTLRCSSQSGHNTVSWYQQALGQGPQFIFQYYREEENGRGNFPPRFSGLQFPNYSSELNVNALELDDSALYLCASSQRDTLQETQYFGPGTRLLVL.

CDR3 nucleotides: TGTGCCAGTACCCCGGGGGGCGGGTACCAAGAGACCCAGTACTTC. It encodes CASTPGGGYQETQYF. The chain combines TRBV19 with TRBJ2-5, with D perhaps TRBD2 (7 bases). Germline assignment: CDR1 LNHDA and CDR2 SQIVND (reference sequence). Between the trimmed V and J ends, which lost 7 bases and 0 bases, there was a span of 15 bases. The CDR3 has 15 residues. The full variable domain, with the rest looked up from reference TRBV19 and TRBJ2-5, is DGGITQSPKYLFRKEGQNVTLSCEQNLNHDAMYWYRQDPGQGLRLIYYSQIVNDFQKGDIAEGYSVSREKKESFPLTVTSAQKNPTAFYLCASTPGGGYQETQYFGPGTRLLVL.

The J gene is TRBJ2-5, the V gene TRBV5-5; tentative D call: TRBD1 (6 bases). CDR1 SGHKS and CDR2 YYEKEE come from the germline V gene (reference sequence). V gave up 4 bases and J gave up 5 bases, with 18 bases separating them. This CDR3 spans 15 amino acids. In nucleotides, the CDR3 is TGTGCCAGCAGCAATATCCAGGGGTTGTACGAGACCCAGTACTTC. The encoded protein is CASSNIQGLYETQYF.

The chain has TRBV11-2 and TRBJ2-2; 9 bases map to TRBD2. The CDR3 has 17 residues. The junction had 13 bases not matched to a gene; V was cut back by 11 bases and J by 0 bases. Germline-derived CDR1 and CDR2 are SGHAT and FQNNGV. The CDR3 region is CASRRIAGVANTGELFF. The DNA for the CDR3 is TGTGCCTCCAGGCGGATAGCGGGAGTCGCGAACACCGGGGAGCTGTTTTTT.

The gene calls are TRBV6-6 and TRBJ2-2, with TRBD2 as a possible D gene (5 bases). Trimming cost V 2 bases and J 7 bases, with 14 bases left between them. Germline CDR1 is MNHNY and CDR2 is SVGAGI (reference sequence). This CDR3 is 15 amino acids long. The DNA of the CDR3 is TGTGCCAGCAGTTACGCTCGGGAAGGGAGCGGGGAGCTGTTTTTT. Its protein product is CASSYAREGSGELFF.

The chain couples TRBV4-2 to TRBJ2-7; D might be TRBD1 (5 bases). Germline V gene data show CDR1 as LGHNA and CDR2 as YNFKEQ. V shed 4 bases and J shed 2 bases, with 12 bases lying between them. The CDR3 totals 14 residues. CDR3: CASSLGQGTYEQYF. CDR3 nucleotides: TGTGCCAGCAGCCTGGGGCAGGGAACCTACGAGCAGTACTTC.

The chain has TRBV5-1 and TRBJ2-1; possible D gene TRBD2, 5 bases. The CDR3 is made up of 12 amino acids. Germline V CDR1 and CDR2: SGHRS, YFSETQ. V lost 1 base to trimming and J lost 9 bases, with 8 bases between them. The CDR3: CASSLNLAEQFF. The DNA for the CDR3 is TGCGCCAGCAGCTTGAACCTAGCTGAGCAGTTCTTC.

By share, this clone counts as medium-sized. J is TRBJ1-2 and V is TRBV9; 8 bases match TRBD1. The CDR3 is made up of 14 amino acids. Per the germline V gene, CDR1 is SGDLS and CDR2 is YYNGEE. The V segment lost 3 bases and the J segment 5 bases; nucleotides outside the gene matches: 6. The CDR3 loop is CASSAGDRSYGYTF. In nucleotides, the CDR3 is TGTGCCAGCAGCGCGGGGGACAGGTCGTATGGCTACACCTTC.

This clone showed up just a few times. The rearrangement links TRBV3-1 (or the pseudogene TRBV3-2) to TRBJ2-7, with 8 bases matching TRBD2. Germline trimming cut 2 bases from V and 0 bases from J; bases unmatched to any gene: 3. The CDR3 extends over 15 amino acids. The germline CDR1 and CDR2 sequences are LGHDT and YNNKEL (reference sequence). The CDR3 spells CASSQIAGSSYEQYF. In nucleotides, the CDR3 is TGTGCCAGCAGCCAAATAGCGGGGAGCTCCTACGAGCAGTACTTC.

The chain recombines TRBV7-6 with TRBJ1-4; 11 bases fit TRBD1. J gave up 7 bases and V 1 base, and 5 bases lay outside the gene matches. The CDR3 has 16 residues. Germline V lookup: CDR1 SGHVS, CDR2 FNYEAQ. CDR3 sequence reads: CASSLGTGGIGEKLFF. The CDR3 DNA reads as TGTGCCAGCAGCTTAGGGACAGGGGGCATCGGTGAAAAACTGTTTTTT.

This sequence joins TRBV19 and TRBJ2-7; TRBD2 matches at 7 bases. CDR1 and CDR2 from the germline V gene are LNHDA and SQIVND (reference sequence). With V trimmed by 3 bases and J by 6 bases, 5 bases remained unmatched. This CDR3 has 13 amino acids. The CDR3 DNA is TGTGCCAGTAGTATTGGTCCGGGGGGCGAGCAGTACTTC. This encodes CASSIGPGGEQYF.

The chain joins TRBV27 to TRBJ2-7; 11 bases agree with TRBD1. Germline lookup yields CDR1 MNHEY and CDR2 SMNVEV (reference sequence). The CDR3 spans 14 residues. The J segment lost 3 bases and the V segment lost 5 bases, leaving 3 bases of the junction unmatched. This chain's CDR3 is CASSPGTGGYEQYF. CDR3 nucleotide sequence: TGTGCCAGCAGTCCCGGGACAGGGGGCTACGAGCAGTACTTC.

This clone was seen only a few times. The gene calls are TRBV6-5 and TRBJ1-2; the match to TRBD1 covers 8 bases. The CDR3 has 13 amino acids. Germline V CDR1 and CDR2: MNHEY, SVGAGI. V lost 4 bases and J lost 4; bases outside the gene matches: 2. CDR3 residues: CASSFRGPYGYTF. The CDR3 bases are TGTGCCAGCAGTTTCAGGGGGCCCTATGGCTACACCTTC.

Only one count was recorded for this clone. The chain couples TRBV6-4 to TRBJ2-1; 7 bases match TRBD2. The CDR3 is 16 residues long. V shed 0 bases and J 7 bases; nucleotides not matched to a gene: 9. Germline CDR1 is MRHNA and CDR2 is SNTAGT. The DNA of the CDR3 is TGTGCCAGCAGTGACTCGTTCGCGGGGGAGGGGAATGAGCAGTTCTTC. It is translated as CASSDSFAGEGNEQFF.

V and J are TRBV11-3 and TRBJ1-5; 7 bases agree with TRBD1. Germline V gene lookup returns CDR1 SGHNT and CDR2 YENEEA. With V trimmed by 5 bases and J by 0 bases, 16 bases remained unmatched. The CDR3 loop spans 19 amino acids. The CDR3: CASSGSTGTLAHSNQPQHF. The CDR3 nucleotides read TGTGCCAGCAGCGGGTCGACAGGGACCTTGGCACATAGCAATCAGCCCCAGCATTTT.

The rearrangement links TRBV6-5 to TRBJ2-1; TRBD1 agrees at 9 bases. The germline V gene encodes CDR1 MNHEY and CDR2 SVGAGI. The junction had 9 bases not matched to a gene; V was cut back by 8 bases and J by 4 bases. CDR3 length: 15 residues. The CDR3: CASGRDRDPYNEQFF. In DNA form, the CDR3 reads TGTGCCAGCGGTAGGGACAGGGACCCTTACAATGAGCAGTTCTTC.

The chain couples TRBV3-1 (or the pseudogene TRBV3-2) to TRBJ1-4; no firm D call. The V gene's germline CDR1 is LGHDT and CDR2 YNNKEL (reference sequence). The CDR3 loop spans 15 amino acids. The germline V and J ends were trimmed by 5 bases and 7 bases, with 17 bases remaining between them. Written as DNA, the CDR3 is TGTGCCAGCAGCGGTGAGGGTTTCGGACGTGAAAAACTGTTTTTT. This translates into CASSGEGFGREKLFF.

The table lists this clone with a count of one. This chain joins TRBV6-1 and TRBJ2-2; 8 bases align to TRBD2. Germline trimming cut 0 bases from V and 5 bases from J; bases unmatched to any gene: 5. Per the germline V gene, CDR1 is MNHNS and CDR2 is SASEGT. The CDR3 has 16 amino acids. The CDR3: CASSEASGRRTGELFF. DNA for the CDR3: TGTGCCAGCAGTGAAGCGAGCGGGAGAAGAACCGGGGAGCTGTTTTTT.

The V and J genes are TRBV11-2 and TRBJ2-3; weak D call: TRBD2 (5 bases). Germline V lookup: CDR1 SGHAT, CDR2 FQNNGV. Trimming cost V 4 bases and J 2 bases, with 19 bases left between them. CDR3 length equals 17 residues. The CDR3 is CASSSHPGLGVTDTQYF. CDR3 coding DNA: TGTGCCAGCAGCTCCCATCCCGGACTGGGTGTCACAGATACGCAGTATTTT.

This chain uses TRBV5-1 with TRBJ2-7; 12 bases map to TRBD2. The germline CDR1 and CDR2 sequences are SGHRS and YFSETQ. V was pared by 1 base and J by 4 bases, with 15 bases of the junction left unmatched. CDR3 length: 19 amino acids. CDR3 in DNA: TGCGCCAGCAGCTTGACTTCTCTAGCGGGAGGGCAGTCAGGGTACGAGCAGTACTTC. Translated: CASSLTSLAGGQSGYEQYF.

This chain joins TRBV2 and TRBJ2-7, with 12 bases aligning to TRBD2. J lost 5 bases, V lost 6 bases, and 5 bases had no gene match. Germline V gives CDR1 SNHLY, CDR2 FYNNEI. The CDR3 runs 14 residues. CDR3 region: CASSRLAGGNEQYF. In DNA, the CDR3 is TGTGCCAGCAGCCGCCTAGCGGGAGGGAACGAGCAGTACTTC.